Below, 21 T cell receptor beta chains from the same sample are listed, as sequenced in a study of OX40 agonist ivuxolimab in advanced cancers. Method: immunoSEQ multiplex PCR; TCRdb's copy keeps in-frame clones and lacks some. The table has about 68,000 clones, 86% seen once. The starting material was CD4+ or CD8+ T cells sorted from blood, obtained in a trial of the OX40 agonist ivuxolimab. Source of these receptors: an adult with an advanced solid tumor such as melanoma, head and neck, liver or kidney cancer.

The chain carries TRBV20-1 and TRBJ1-1; the D gene is possibly TRBD1 (5 bases). From germline, CDR1 is DFQATT and CDR2 SNEGSKA (reference sequence). The CDR3 consists of 11 residues. The V end was cut by 3 bases, the J end by 6 bases, with 8 bases between. The CDR3: CSASSTAEAFF. As DNA, the CDR3 is TGCAGTGCTAGTTCGACAGCTGAAGCTTTCTTT.

V is TRBV6-1 and J is TRBJ1-2, with D possibly matching TRBD1 (6 bases). There are 13 residues in the CDR3. The V gene lost 6 bases and the J gene lost 4 bases, with 12 bases spanning the gap. Germline V gene sequence: CDR1 MNHNS, CDR2 SASEGT. The CDR3 DNA sequence: TGTGCCAGCAGCCCCACAGGGCCCTATGGCTACACCTTC. The encoded protein is CASSPTGPYGYTF.

This chain links TRBV9 with TRBJ1-5; perhaps TRBD1 as D (6 bases). The CDR3 runs 15 residues. Germline assignment: CDR1 SGDLS and CDR2 YYNGEE. Trimming left V 0 bases short and J 5 bases short, with 12 bases between. CDR3 region: CASSVAGARDQPQHF. The CDR3 DNA reads as TGTGCCAGCAGCGTAGCAGGGGCCCGCGATCAGCCCCAGCATTTT.

The V call is TRBV11-3, the J call TRBJ2-1; D not certain. V was pared by 1 base and J by 1 base, with 2 bases between. Germline loops: CDR1 SGHNT, CDR2 YENEEA. CDR3 size: 13 residues. CDR3 in amino acids: CASSLGSYNEQFF. In nucleotides, the CDR3 is TGTGCCAGCAGCTTAGGGTCCTACAATGAGCAGTTCTTC.

The CDR3 DNA sequence: TGTGCCAGCAGCTTAGTCGCCGCCACAGATACGCAGTATTTT. Translated: CASSLVAATDTQYF. The genes are TRBV7-9 and TRBJ2-3; D ambiguous. The CDR3 loop spans 14 amino acids. V was clipped by 1 base and J by 2 bases, with 7 bases between them. CDR1 and CDR2 (germline): SEHNR, FQNEAQ (reference sequence).

As regards this clone: The junction shows a germline mismatch at one end, possibly a read error. J is TRBJ2-7 and V is TRBV6-5; 8 bases line up with TRBD2. Germline values: CDR1 MNHEY, CDR2 SVGAGI. The CDR3 is 15 residues long. The CDR3 sequence is CASSHSGGGPYEQYF. CDR3 DNA sequence: TGTGCCAGCAGTCACTCGGGCGGGGGGCCCTACGAGCAGTACTTC.

The chain recombines TRBV28 with TRBJ2-5; 10 nucleotides line up with TRBD1. This CDR3 is 18 amino acids long. With 5 bases clipped from V and 7 bases from J, the junction kept 19 bases outside the gene matches. Germline-derived CDR1 and CDR2 are MDHEN and SYDVKM. The CDR3 DNA reads TGTGCCAGCAGTCCTATAAATCCGGGACAGGGGACCCGGTTGACCCAGTACTTC. Protein: CASSPINPGQGTRLTQYF. The entire variable domain, with the rest obtained from reference TRBV28 and TRBJ2-5, is as follows: DVKVTQSSRYLVKRTGEKVFLECVQDMDHENMFWYRQDPGLGLRLIYFSYDVKMKEKGDIPEGYSVSREKKERFSLILESASTNQTSMYLCASSPINPGQGTRLTQYFGPGTRLLVL.

This chain links TRBV25-1 with TRBJ2-2, with D possibly being TRBD1 (6 bases). This CDR3 comprises 14 residues. CDR1 MGHDK and CDR2 SYGVNS come from the germline V gene. The V and J ends lost 3 bases and 7 bases respectively, with 12 bases between them. The CDR3 protein is CASSDKGQHGELFF. DNA for the CDR3: TGTGCCAGCAGTGACAAAGGACAGCACGGGGAGCTGTTTTTT.

The table lists this clone with a count of one. This rearrangement joins TRBV19 to TRBJ1-2, with a tentative D call TRBD1 (5 bases). Germline CDR1 LNHDA, CDR2 SQIVND (reference sequence). The V and J ends lost 4 bases and 8 bases respectively, with 14 bases between them. This CDR3 contains 13 residues. In DNA form, the CDR3 reads TGTGCCAGTAGTAAAGGGCCGGGACGGGGCTACACCTTC. Its protein is CASSKGPGRGYTF.

The CDR3 DNA sequence: TGTGCCAGCAGCTTACACCAGGGTGGCAATCAGCCCCAGCATTTT. It specifies CASSLHQGGNQPQHF. V gene TRBV7-2 combines with J gene TRBJ1-5, with a possible D match to TRBD1 (5 bases). Germline V lookup: CDR1 SGHTA, CDR2 FQGNSA. CDR3 length equals 15 residues. The ends were cut back, 2 bases at V and 2 bases at J, with 10 bases in the middle.

The V and J genes are TRBV18 and TRBJ1-4; D is unclear. Germline V gene data show CDR1 as KGHSH and CDR2 as LQKENI. CDR3 length: 14 amino acids. V lost 1 base and J 0 bases, leaving 3 bases between the germline ends. CDR3 bases: TGTGCCAGCTCACCACGAGCAACTAATGAAAAACTGTTTTTT. Its protein is CASSPRATNEKLFF.

This clone was observed a handful of times. In the same sample, other DNA sequences code for this CDR3. This chain uses TRBV5-6 with TRBJ1-5; a weak D match, TRBD1 (6 bases). V gave up 1 base and J gave up 3 bases, with 8 bases separating them. The germline gives CDR1 SGHDT, CDR2 YYEEEE. The CDR3 runs to 14 residues. The CDR3 nucleotides read TGTGCCAGCAGCTTGACAGGGTCCAATCAGCCCCAGCATTTT. Translation: CASSLTGSNQPQHF.

This sequence joins TRBV6-5 and TRBJ1-3; D not resolved. The length of the CDR3 is 13 residues. CDR1 and CDR2 (germline): MNHEY, SVGAGI. Trimming removed 6 bases at V and 4 bases at J, with 10 bases between. Here the CDR3 reads CASSPTAGNTIYF. Here the CDR3 DNA reads TGTGCCAGCAGCCCGACCGCCGGAAACACCATATATTTT.

The chain employs TRBV6-6 and TRBJ1-1, with D possibly TRBD1 on 6 matching bases. The CDR3 is 14 amino acids. CDR1 MNHNY and CDR2 SVGAGI come from the germline V gene (reference sequence). V was clipped by 3 bases and J by 6 bases, with 14 bases between them. CDR3 DNA: TGTGCCAGCAGTTATCAACCGGACAGACCTGAAGCTTTCTTT. Protein sequence: CASSYQPDRPEAFF.

This clone was detected once. This chain uses TRBV2 with TRBJ2-7; TRBD2 matches 7 bases. The germline CDR1 and CDR2 sequences are SNHLY and FYNNEI. V shed 6 bases and J 7 bases; nucleotides not matched to a gene: 12. The CDR3 has 14 residues. The CDR3 region has the DNA TGTGCCAGCAGAACTGGGACTACCTTCGGGGAGCAGTACTTC. This translates into CASRTGTTFGEQYF.

The chain is built from TRBV28 and TRBJ2-7; 8 nucleotides match TRBD1. J gave up 8 bases and V 5 bases, and 14 bases lay outside the gene matches. This CDR3 spans 15 amino acids. CDR1 is MDHEN, CDR2 SYDVKM, per germline. The CDR3 spells CASSRRDRPILKQYF. For the CDR3, the DNA is TGTGCCAGCAGTCGCCGGGACAGGCCCATCCTCAAGCAGTACTTC.

This clone was picked up one time. The chain recombines TRBV7-9 with TRBJ1-1, with D possibly matching TRBD1 (5 bases). Germline V gene data show CDR1 as SEHNR and CDR2 as FQNEAQ (reference sequence). V lost 5 bases and J lost 11, with 21 bases in between. The CDR3 has 14 amino acids. CDR3 loop: CASSENSGTLGAFF. CDR3 sequence (DNA): TGTGCCAGCAGCGAAAACAGTGGGACCCTTGGGGCTTTCTTT.

This chain joins TRBV5-1 and TRBJ2-7, with D perhaps TRBD2 (6 bases). Germline V gives CDR1 SGHRS, CDR2 YFSETQ. This CDR3 comprises 15 residues. Trimming took 3 bases from V and 3 from J, leaving 16 bases between them. The CDR3 reads CASSSAGISIYEQYF. CDR3 DNA sequence: TGCGCCAGCAGCTCGGCGGGGATCTCAATCTACGAGCAGTACTTC.

V gene TRBV29-1 combines with J gene TRBJ1-1; 8 bases are shared with TRBD1. The CDR3 extends over 13 amino acids. The V segment lost 5 bases and the J segment 6 bases; nucleotides outside the gene matches: 8. Germline V CDR1 and CDR2: SQVTM, ANQGSEA. In DNA form, the CDR3 reads TGCAGCGTTAAACAGGGGGGATCGTCTGAAGCTTTCTTT. Amino acids: CSVKQGGSSEAFF. Full variable domain (remainder filled in from reference TRBV29-1 and TRBJ1-1): SAVISQKPSRDICQRGTSLTIQCQVDSQVTMMFWYRQQPGQSLTLIATANQGSEATYESGFVIDKFPISRPNLTFSTLTVSNMSPEDSSIYLCSVKQGGSSEAFFGQGTRLTVV.

The V gene is TRBV10-2, the J gene TRBJ1-5; unclear D gene. The CDR3 consists of 14 residues. V shed 5 bases and J shed 3 bases, with 11 bases lying between them. The germline V gene has CDR1 WSHSY and CDR2 SAAADI. CDR3 in DNA: TGCGCCAGCAGTCGGGCACAGCCCAATCAGCCCCAGCATTTT. Its translation: CASSRAQPNQPQHF.

The chain combines TRBV6-5 with TRBJ1-1; D gene ambiguous. This CDR3 has 14 amino acids. The germline gives CDR1 MNHEY, CDR2 SVGAGI. The V gene lost 2 bases and the J gene lost 1 base, with 8 bases spanning the gap. CDR3 loop: CASSYGPPNTEAFF. CDR3 coding DNA: TGTGCCAGCAGTTACGGGCCTCCGAACACTGAAGCTTTCTTT.